This TCR beta chain was documented in a study of cytomegalovirus exposure and HLA in healthy donors. General study points: Association with HLA alleles at 0.05 false discovery rate was found for 16,951 TCR beta sequences in a later analysis.

About this clone: Antigen specificity is unknown.

PCR was performed using 60 Vbeta and 13 Jbeta primers. Only in-frame clones appear in the TCRdb table, and some are missing; sequencing was by immunoSEQ multiplex PCR. The sample contains about 130,000 clones, over 70% of which appear only once. The CDR3 has 17 amino acids. Germline V lookup: CDR1 LNHDA, CDR2 SQIVND (reference sequence). J gave up 4 bases and V 8 bases, and 17 bases lay outside the gene matches. Sequenced material: PBMCs. V and J are TRBV19 and TRBJ1-5; 7 nucleotides match TRBD1. This sequence was found in a woman aged 18 to 35 in good health and CMV-seronegative. CDR3 sequence reads: CASRLSPGQTINQPQHF. CDR3 nucleotide sequence: TGTGCCAGTCGTCTTAGCCCGGGACAGACAATTAATCAGCCCCAGCATTTT.